This paragraph reports one TCR beta chain. The CDR3 has 17 amino acids. V lost 5 bases and J 2 bases, leaving 19 bases between the germline ends. CDR1 and CDR2 (germline): SGDLS, YYNGEE. Original processing methods: Estimation of nucleated cell counts relied on the amplification of reference gene primers. Using immunoSEQ multiplex PCR, the repertoire was profiled, and TCRdb retains in-frame clones only, with some absent. Clone size and V and J calls were adopted from that table, with D and trimming inferred from the DNA. The sample shows fewer than 700,000 clones, roughly nine tenths of them seen only once. The entry originates in a study of blood T cell repertoires in COVID-19. Study context: Donors in the United States, Italy and Spain gave samples during acute or convalescent COVID-19. In each case, the material was cDNA or gDNA derived from T cells, B-cell-depleted T cells, or PBMCs.

One Seattle source followed patients from active infection through their disease course. The material sequenced was peripheral blood. The rearrangement uses TRBV9 and TRBJ2-2; a weak D match, TRBD2 (5 bases). The clonotype was recovered from a woman between 50 and 59 years old with COVID-19, enrolled during active disease. CDR3 nucleotides: TGTGCCAGCAGTGTCAATGGGAGAAGTGGTAACACCGGGGAGCTGTTTTTT. It yields the protein CASSVNGRSGNTGELFF.